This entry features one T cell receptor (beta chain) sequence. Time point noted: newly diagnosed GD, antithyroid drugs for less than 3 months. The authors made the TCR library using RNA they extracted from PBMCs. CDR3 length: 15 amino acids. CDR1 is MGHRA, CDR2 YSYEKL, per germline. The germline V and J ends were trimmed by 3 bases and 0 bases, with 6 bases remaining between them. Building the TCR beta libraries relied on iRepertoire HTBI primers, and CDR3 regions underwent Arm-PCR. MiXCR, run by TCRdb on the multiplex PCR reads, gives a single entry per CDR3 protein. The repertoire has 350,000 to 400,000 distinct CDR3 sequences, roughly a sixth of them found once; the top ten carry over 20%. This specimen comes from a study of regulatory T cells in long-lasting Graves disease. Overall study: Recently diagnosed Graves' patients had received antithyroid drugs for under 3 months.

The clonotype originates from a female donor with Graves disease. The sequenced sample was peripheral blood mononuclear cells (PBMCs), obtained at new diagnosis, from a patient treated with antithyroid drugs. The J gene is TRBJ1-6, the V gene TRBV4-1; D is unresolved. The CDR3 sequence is CASSQGFSYNSPLHF. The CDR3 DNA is TGCGCCAGCAGCCAGGGCTTCTCCTATAATTCACCCCTCCACTTT.